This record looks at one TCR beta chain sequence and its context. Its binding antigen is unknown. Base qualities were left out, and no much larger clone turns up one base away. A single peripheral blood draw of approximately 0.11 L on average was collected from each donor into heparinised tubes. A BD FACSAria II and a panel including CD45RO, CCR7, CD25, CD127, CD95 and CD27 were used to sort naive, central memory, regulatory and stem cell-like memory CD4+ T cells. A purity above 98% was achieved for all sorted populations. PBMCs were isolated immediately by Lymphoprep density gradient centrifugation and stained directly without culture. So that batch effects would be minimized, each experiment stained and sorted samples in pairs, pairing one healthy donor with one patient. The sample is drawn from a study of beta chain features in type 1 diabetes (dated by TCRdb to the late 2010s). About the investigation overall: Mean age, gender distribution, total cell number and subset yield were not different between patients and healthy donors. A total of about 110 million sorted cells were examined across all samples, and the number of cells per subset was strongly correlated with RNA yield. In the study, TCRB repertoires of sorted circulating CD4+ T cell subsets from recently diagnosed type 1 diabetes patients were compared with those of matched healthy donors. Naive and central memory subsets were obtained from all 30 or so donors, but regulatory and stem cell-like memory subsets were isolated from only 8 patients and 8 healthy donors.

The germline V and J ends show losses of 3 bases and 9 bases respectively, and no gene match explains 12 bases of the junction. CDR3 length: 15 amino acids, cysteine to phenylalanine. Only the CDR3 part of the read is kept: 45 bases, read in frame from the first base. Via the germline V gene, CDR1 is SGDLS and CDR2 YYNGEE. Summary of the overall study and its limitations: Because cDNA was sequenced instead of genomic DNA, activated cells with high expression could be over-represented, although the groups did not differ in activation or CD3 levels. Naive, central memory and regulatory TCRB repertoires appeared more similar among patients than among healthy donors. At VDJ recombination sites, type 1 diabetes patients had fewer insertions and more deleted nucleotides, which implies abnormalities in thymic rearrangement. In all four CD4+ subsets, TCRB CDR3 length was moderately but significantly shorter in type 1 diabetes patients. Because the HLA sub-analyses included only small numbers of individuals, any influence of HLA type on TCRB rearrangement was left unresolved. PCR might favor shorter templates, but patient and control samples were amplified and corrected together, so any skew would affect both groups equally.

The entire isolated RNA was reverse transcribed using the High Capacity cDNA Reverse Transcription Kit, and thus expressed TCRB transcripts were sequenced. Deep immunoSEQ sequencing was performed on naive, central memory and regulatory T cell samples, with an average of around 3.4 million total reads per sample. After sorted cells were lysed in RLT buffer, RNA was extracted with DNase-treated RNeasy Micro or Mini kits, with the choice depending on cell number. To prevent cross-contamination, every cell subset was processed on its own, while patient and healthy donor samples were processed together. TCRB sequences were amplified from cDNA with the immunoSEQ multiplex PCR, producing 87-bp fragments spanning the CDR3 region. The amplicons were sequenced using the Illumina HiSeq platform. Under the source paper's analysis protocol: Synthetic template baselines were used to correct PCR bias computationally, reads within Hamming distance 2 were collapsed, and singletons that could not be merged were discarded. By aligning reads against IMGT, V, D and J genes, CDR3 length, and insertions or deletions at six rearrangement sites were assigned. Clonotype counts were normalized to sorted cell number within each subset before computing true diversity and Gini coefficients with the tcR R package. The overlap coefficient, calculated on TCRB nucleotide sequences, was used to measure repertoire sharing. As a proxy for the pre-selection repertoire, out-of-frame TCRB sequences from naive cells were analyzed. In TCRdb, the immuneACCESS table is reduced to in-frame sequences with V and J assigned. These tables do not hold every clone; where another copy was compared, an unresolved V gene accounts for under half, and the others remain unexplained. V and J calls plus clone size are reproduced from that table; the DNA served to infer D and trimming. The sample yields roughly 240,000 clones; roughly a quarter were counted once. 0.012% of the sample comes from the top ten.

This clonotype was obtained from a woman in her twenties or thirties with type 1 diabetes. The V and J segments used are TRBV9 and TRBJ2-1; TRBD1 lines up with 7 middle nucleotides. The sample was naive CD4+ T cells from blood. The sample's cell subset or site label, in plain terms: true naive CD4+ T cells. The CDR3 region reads CASSGSQGPGGEQFF. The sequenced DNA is TGTGCCAGCAGCGGCTCACAGGGGCCAGGGGGTGAGCAGTTCTTC.